What follows are 31 T cell receptor beta chains derived from one specimen sequenced in a study of CD8 T cells in Susac syndrome. The RNA, roughly 0.5 to 1 ug, was put through reverse transcription using random hexamers. MiXCR was run by TCRdb on the immunoSEQ multiplex PCR reads, yielding one entry per CDR3 protein. Found here are roughly 200,000 distinct CDR3 sequences, 75% to 95% of them singletons; the top ten hold about 0.1%. The sequencing input was CD4+ T cells from PBMCs. Receptor source: a human donor with Susac syndrome.

The genes are TRBV11-2 and TRBJ1-3, with D unclear. The CDR3 runs to 12 residues. Trimming cost V 5 bases and J 4 bases, with 6 bases left between them. Germline V gene lookup returns CDR1 SGHAT and CDR2 FQNNGV. CDR3: CASSRTGNTIYF. The CDR3 DNA reads TGTGCCAGCAGCCGCACAGGAAACACCATATATTTT.

This chain joins TRBV11-3 and TRBJ2-3; no clear D. This CDR3 has 13 residues. Germline CDR1 reads SGHNT; CDR2 reads YENEEA. Between the trimmed V and J ends, which lost 0 bases and 6 bases, there was a span of 7 bases. The CDR3 sequence: CASSLERADTQYF. The CDR3 DNA sequence: TGTGCCAGCAGCTTAGAGCGAGCGGATACGCAGTATTTT. Together with reference TRBV11-3 and TRBJ2-3, the CDR3 gives the full variable domain: EAGVVQSPRYKIIEKKQPVAFWCNPISGHNTLYWYLQNLGQGPELLIRYENEEAVDDSQLPKDRFSAERLKGVDSTLKIQPAELGDSAVYLCASSLERADTQYFGPGTRLTVL.

The chain has TRBV6-5 and TRBJ2-5; tentatively, D is TRBD2 (5 bases). The germline V gene has CDR1 MNHEY and CDR2 SVGAGI. Between the trimmed V and J ends, which lost 9 bases and 1 base, there was a span of 12 bases. This CDR3 is 13 amino acids long. As DNA, the CDR3 is TGTGCCAGTCGGGGAACAGCCCAAGAGACCCAGTACTTC. As protein: CASRGTAQETQYF.

The J gene is TRBJ1-4, the V gene TRBV4-1; unclear D gene. Trimming stripped 1 base from V and 5 bases from J, with 14 bases between. The CDR3 runs to 16 residues. CDR1 and CDR2 from the germline V gene are MGHRA and YSYEKL. Here the CDR3 DNA reads TGCGCCAGCAGCCAAGGTCTCGACATTCTAAATGAAAAACTGTTTTTT. As protein: CASSQGLDILNEKLFF.

J is TRBJ1-3 and V is TRBV4-1; 7 bases fit TRBD1. Germline V gene sequence: CDR1 MGHRA, CDR2 YSYEKL. The CDR3 extends over 17 amino acids. V shed 0 bases, J shed 2 bases, and the junction held 7 bases outside the gene matches. Written as DNA, the CDR3 is TGCGCCAGCAGCCAAGATCGTTTAGGGACAGCTGGAAACACCATATATTTT. This gives the protein CASSQDRLGTAGNTIYF.

The chain has TRBV19 and TRBJ1-1; D unresolved. Between the trimmed V and J ends, which lost 3 bases and 0 bases, there was a span of 2 bases. The germline V gene has CDR1 LNHDA and CDR2 SQIVND (reference sequence). The CDR3 extends over 12 amino acids. CDR3 sequence: CASSMVNTEAFF. Here the CDR3 DNA reads TGTGCCAGTAGTATGGTGAACACTGAAGCTTTCTTT.

The gene calls are TRBV2 and TRBJ2-2; a weak D match, TRBD1 (5 bases). CDR3 length: 14 residues. Germline CDR1 and CDR2: SNHLY and FYNNEI. The V end lost 4 bases, the J end lost 4 bases, and 10 bases lay between the germline ends. CDR3 in amino acids: CASSGQLFTGELFF. As DNA, the CDR3 is TGTGCCAGCAGTGGACAGCTTTTCACCGGGGAGCTGTTTTTT.

The V call is TRBV2, the J call TRBJ2-1; D remains ambiguous. The ends were cut back, 4 bases at V and 1 base at J, with 8 bases in the middle. This CDR3 spans 14 amino acids. The germline CDR1 and CDR2 sequences are SNHLY and FYNNEI. In DNA form, the CDR3 reads TGTGCCAGCAGTGGGGCAGCTTCCTACAATGAGCAGTTCTTC. Protein sequence: CASSGAASYNEQFF.

The rearrangement links TRBV20-1 to TRBJ1-4; D not resolved. This CDR3 comprises 16 residues. Trimming took off 0 bases at V and 0 bases at J, with 11 bases between the two ends. Germline values: CDR1 DFQATT, CDR2 SNEGSKA (reference sequence). The CDR3 nucleotides are TGCAGTGCTAGAGATGTATTCGGTGCAACTAATGAAAAACTGTTTTTT. Amino acid sequence: CSARDVFGATNEKLFF.

This chain uses TRBV6-1 with TRBJ2-4; the match to TRBD1 covers 9 bases. The V gene's germline CDR1 is MNHNS and CDR2 SASEGT. Trimming removed 2 bases from V and 1 base from J; junction bases left unmatched: 6. CDR3 size: 17 residues. CDR3 sequence reads: CASSERRDRVAKNIQYF. As DNA, the CDR3 is TGTGCCAGCAGTGAACGGCGGGACAGGGTGGCCAAAAACATTCAGTACTTC.

This clonotype was seen once. The chain uses TRBV6-1 and TRBJ1-5, with D hard to call. The CDR3 spans 11 residues. The germline V gene encodes CDR1 MNHNS and CDR2 SASEGT. The V gene lost 6 bases and the J gene lost 2 bases, with 2 bases spanning the gap. The DNA of the CDR3 is TGTGCCAGCAGAGGCAATCAGCCCCAGCATTTT. Encoded protein: CASRGNQPQHF.

The CDR3 DNA is TGTGCCAGCAGCTTACCGGTCTGGTCGGGAGACCCCGTCAATGAGCAGTTCTTC. Its protein is CASSLPVWSGDPVNEQFF. The genes are TRBV13 and TRBJ2-1; D possibly corresponds to TRBD2 (6 bases). The CDR3 runs to 18 residues. Germline assignment: CDR1 PRHDT and CDR2 FYEKMQ (reference sequence). V shed 2 bases and J shed 6 bases, with 23 bases lying between them.

This clonotype was recorded once. The chain is built from TRBV10-2 and TRBJ2-7; 8 bases are a match to TRBD2. CDR3 length: 15 residues. The V gene's germline CDR1 is WSHSY and CDR2 SAAADI. V lost 6 bases, J lost 7 bases, and 14 bases stayed unmatched. CDR3 residues: CASRTAGTSGSEQYF. CDR3 in DNA: TGCGCCAGCAGGACAGCCGGGACTAGTGGAAGTGAGCAGTACTTC.

This clonotype was seen a single time. The chain links TRBV30 to TRBJ1-3; no reliable D call. The CDR3 totals 14 residues. Germline loops: CDR1 GTSNPN, CDR2 SVGIG (reference sequence). V dropped 0 bases and J dropped 1 base, with 7 bases sitting between them. The CDR3 sequence is CAWSVLQSGNTIYF. The DNA of the CDR3 is TGTGCCTGGAGTGTACTGCAGTCTGGAAACACCATATATTTT. Variable domain in full (rest from reference TRBV30 and TRBJ1-3): SQTIHQWPATLVQPVGSPLSLECTVEGTSNPNLYWYRQAAGRGLQLLFYSVGIGQISSEVPQNLSASRPQDRQFILSSKKLLLSDSGFYLCAWSVLQSGNTIYFGEGSWLTVV.

The CDR3 is CAWSEVFTWELFF. The CDR3 DNA reads as TGTGCCTGGAGTGAAGTTTTCACTTGGGAGCTGTTTTTT. The chain employs TRBV30 and TRBJ2-2, with D hard to call. This CDR3 comprises 13 residues. Germline-derived CDR1 and CDR2 are GTSNPN and SVGIG (reference sequence). V lost 1 base to trimming and J lost 9 bases, with 12 bases between them.

The chain uses TRBV12-3 or TRBV12-4 and TRBJ2-3, with 10 bases that match TRBD2. V lost 6 bases, J lost 5 bases, and 5 bases stayed unmatched. CDR3 length equals 14 residues. CDR3 amino acids: CASRLSSGGDTQYF. DNA for the CDR3: TGTGCCAGCAGACTCTCTAGCGGGGGAGATACGCAGTATTTT.

V gene TRBV28 combines with J gene TRBJ1-4; 12 bases align to TRBD1. The CDR3 length is 16 residues. With V trimmed by 6 bases and J by 4 bases, 6 bases remained unmatched. In germline, CDR1 is MDHEN, CDR2 SYDVKM. CDR3 region: CASSRDRGPGNEKLFF. In nucleotides, the CDR3 is TGTGCCAGCAGCAGGGACAGGGGGCCGGGTAATGAAAAACTGTTTTTT.

The J gene is TRBJ2-2, the V gene TRBV3-1; 12 positions agree with TRBD1. Trimming took 1 base from V and 7 from J; bases not matched to a gene: 4. CDR3 length: 16 residues. Germline CDR1 reads LGHDT; CDR2 reads YNNKEL (reference sequence). CDR3 in amino acids: CASSQVGQGAFGELFF. The CDR3 nucleotides are TGTGCCAGCAGCCAAGTGGGACAGGGGGCCTTCGGGGAGCTGTTTTTT.

This clonotype was observed a few times. An end of the junction does not agree with germline; a read error may underlie this. V usage is TRBV3-1 and J usage is TRBJ1-2; 7 nucleotides line up with TRBD1. The CDR3 runs 14 residues. The germline V gene encodes CDR1 LGHDT and CDR2 YNNKEL (reference sequence). This CDR3 is CASSPGDSLYGYTF. The CDR3, as DNA: TGTGCCAGCAGCCCAGGGGACAGTCTATATGGCTACACTTTC.

The rearrangement joins TRBV5-1 to TRBJ1-6, with TRBD1 matching over 8 bases. Unmatched junction bases numbered 6, after V lost 0 bases and J lost 7 bases. Germline V gene lookup returns CDR1 SGHRS and CDR2 YFSETQ. The CDR3 is made up of 16 amino acids. The CDR3 region is CASSLEAGTGNSPLHF. The CDR3 DNA sequence: TGCGCCAGCAGCTTGGAAGCCGGGACAGGAAATTCACCCCTCCACTTT.

V usage is TRBV28 and J usage is TRBJ2-7, with D possibly TRBD2 on 6 matching bases. The CDR3 contains 14 residues. Between the trimmed V and J ends, which lost 3 bases and 7 bases, there was a span of 16 bases. CDR1 and CDR2 from the germline V gene are MDHEN and SYDVKM. The chain's CDR3 is CASSFRGSGGEQYF. DNA of the CDR3: TGTGCCAGCAGTTTTAGGGGCAGTGGAGGGGAGCAGTACTTC.

This chain links TRBV29-1 with TRBJ2-5, with TRBD2 matching 7 bases. Germline loops: CDR1 SQVTM, CDR2 ANQGSEA. The J segment lost 5 bases and the V segment lost 5 bases, leaving 5 bases of the junction unmatched. The CDR3 spans 12 residues. The CDR3 nucleotides are TGCAGCGTTCGGGTGGGGGGGGAGACCCAGTACTTC. Its protein is CSVRVGGETQYF.

This chain uses TRBV12-3 or TRBV12-4 with TRBJ2-5, with D unresolved. The CDR3 extends over 13 amino acids. With 3 bases removed from V and 7 bases from J, the gap between germline ends came to 12 bases. CDR3 sequence: CASSLLREGTQYF. In DNA, the CDR3 is TGTGCCAGCAGTTTGCTGAGAGAAGGGACCCAGTACTTC.

The chain has TRBV20-1 and TRBJ1-2; D gene unclear. V lost 7 bases to trimming and J lost 4 bases, with 13 bases between them. The CDR3 is 12 amino acids. The germline gives CDR1 DFQATT, CDR2 SNEGSKA (reference sequence). CDR3 sequence (DNA): TGCAGTGTCCCATGGGCGGTCTATGGCTACACCTTC. Its translation is CSVPWAVYGYTF.

CDR3 sequence reads: CASGVGGSSYNEQFF. CDR3 nucleotide sequence: TGTGCCAGCGGTGTGGGGGGTAGCTCCTACAATGAGCAGTTCTTC. This chain links TRBV7-9 with TRBJ2-1; a weak D match, TRBD2 (6 bases). CDR1 is SEHNR and CDR2 is FQNEAQ in the germline V gene (reference sequence). This CDR3 contains 15 residues. V lost 8 bases and J 0 bases, leaving 14 bases between the germline ends.

The J gene is TRBJ1-2, the V gene TRBV12-3 or TRBV12-4; weak D call: TRBD1 (5 bases). The CDR3 totals 15 residues. V lost 1 base, J lost 8 bases, and 17 bases lay in between. CDR3 loop: CASSLVAGPAGGYTF. CDR3 sequence (DNA): TGTGCCAGCAGTTTAGTGGCAGGGCCGGCGGGCGGCTACACCTTC.

This sequence joins TRBV27 and TRBJ1-3; TRBD1 agrees at 9 bases. The V gene end was trimmed by 6 bases and the J gene end by 4 bases; junction bases not matched to a gene: 4. The CDR3 loop spans 14 amino acids. Germline V gene data show CDR1 as MNHEY and CDR2 as SMNVEV (reference sequence). CDR3 DNA sequence: TGTGCCAGCAGAGGGACAGGGATAGGAAACACCATATATTTT. Translating it yields CASRGTGIGNTIYF.

The chain uses TRBV20-1 and TRBJ2-5; D uncertain. The germline CDR1 and CDR2 sequences are DFQATT and SNEGSKA (reference sequence). Trimming pared 5 bases from V and 2 bases from J, leaving 12 bases between. CDR3 length: 13 amino acids. The CDR3 spells CSALNPRQETQYF. The CDR3 DNA reads TGCAGTGCTCTTAACCCGCGGCAAGAGACCCAGTACTTC.

The chain is built from TRBV19 and TRBJ2-3; 10 nucleotides line up with TRBD2. V lost 7 bases, J lost 7 bases, and 11 bases stayed unmatched. The CDR3 totals 15 residues. Germline assignment: CDR1 LNHDA and CDR2 SQIVND (reference sequence). The DNA of the CDR3 is TGTGCCAGTAATGACCTAGCGGGAGTTGGAAATACGCAGTATTTT. It translates to CASNDLAGVGNTQYF.

V is TRBV5-1 and J is TRBJ2-3; D unresolved. V was cut by 0 bases and J by 0 bases, with 8 bases left in between. The germline V gene encodes CDR1 SGHRS and CDR2 YFSETQ. The CDR3 contains 15 residues. CDR3 amino acids: CASSLVGVSTDTQYF. CDR3 nucleotides: TGCGCCAGCAGCTTGGTTGGGGTTAGCACAGATACGCAGTATTTT.

This clonotype was seen a single time. Here the CDR3 DNA reads TGTGCCAGCGGCACCGACTACGAGCAGTACTTC. It encodes CASGTDYEQYF. The V and J genes are TRBV5-6 and TRBJ2-7; D not certain. The CDR3 runs 11 residues. V lost 7 bases, J lost 3 bases, and 8 bases lay in between. CDR1 and CDR2 from the germline V gene are SGHDT and YYEEEE.